This record looks at one TCR beta chain sequence and its context. Antigen specificity is unknown. Other DNA sequences within the sample encode an identical CDR3. These data originate in a study of beta chain features in type 1 diabetes. Expressed TCRB transcripts were sequenced because the entire RNA isolate underwent reverse transcription. Clones were read by immunoSEQ multiplex PCR, and TCRdb kept only the in-frame ones, dropping some. The table has around 430,000 clones, around 30% seen once. Sorted CD4+ subsets: naive, central memory, regulatory, stem cell-like memory (CD45RO/CCR7/CD25/CD127/CD95/CD27 panel). Study-level findings and limits: When Type 1 diabetes patients were examined, their TCRB CDR3s proved moderately but significantly shorter in all four CD4+ subsets.

J was trimmed by 3 bases and V by 4 bases; bases with no gene match: 5. Germline V gene data show CDR1 as GTSNPN and CDR2 as SVGIG (reference sequence). The CDR3 contains 13 residues. The J gene is TRBJ2-7, the V gene TRBV30, with 8 nucleotides matching TRBD2. The TCR was taken from a man aged 18 to 29 in good health. The sample taken for sequencing was naive CD4+ T cells from blood. CDR3 sequence (DNA): TGTGCCTGGACGAGCGGGAGAAACTACGAGCAGTACTTC. Protein: CAWTSGRNYEQYF.